These 4 T cell receptor beta chains originate from one sample sequenced in a study of CD8 T cells in ankylosing spondylitis. In TCRdb, the 5' RACE reads were re-called with MiXCR into one record per CDR3 protein. The sample records 150,000 to 200,000 distinct CDR3 sequences, over 10% being singletons. The sample was blood, either unsorted or a sorted T cell fraction (not recorded which). The receptor source for this set is a female donor with ankylosing spondylitis or in good health (not recorded which).

There are many counts of this clonotype. In nucleotides, the CDR3 is TGCGCCAGCAGCTTCTCGGTGACAGGGGTCGAGCAGTACTTC. Translating gives CASSFSVTGVEQYF. The chain employs TRBV5-1 and TRBJ2-7; 8 bases are shared with TRBD1. CDR1 is SGHRS and CDR2 is YFSETQ in the germline V gene. Trimming removed 2 bases from V and 6 bases from J; junction bases left unmatched: 7. CDR3 length: 14 amino acids. The variable domain in full, with the rest retrieved from reference TRBV5-1 and TRBJ2-7, is KAGVTQTPRYLIKTRGQQVTLSCSPISGHRSVSWYQQTPGQGLQFLFEYFSETQRNKGNFPGRFSGRQFSNSRSEMNVSTLELGDSALYLCASSFSVTGVEQYFGPGTRLTVT.

This clonotype has ten or more counts. The V and J genes are TRBV5-1 and TRBJ1-4; maybe TRBD1 (6 bases). Trimming stripped 2 bases from V and 8 bases from J, with 13 bases between. This CDR3 contains 14 residues. Germline lookup yields CDR1 SGHRS and CDR2 YFSETQ. CDR3 DNA sequence: TGCGCCAGCAGCTTAGGACAGCCCGGCGAAAAACTGTTTTTT. It translates to CASSLGQPGEKLFF.

This clonotype is labeled as medium-sized. The chain recombines TRBV7-9 with TRBJ1-4; D remains unclear. V lost 5 bases to trimming and J lost 0 bases, with 13 bases between them. Per germline, CDR1 SEHNR and CDR2 FQNEAQ (reference sequence). The CDR3 totals 16 residues. CDR3 in amino acids: CASSPYGSSTNEKLFF. DNA of the CDR3: TGTGCCAGCAGCCCGTATGGATCCTCAACTAATGAAAAACTGTTTTTT.

The chain uses TRBV24-1 and TRBJ2-5; TRBD2 aligns across 7 bases. The CDR3 is 15 residues long. Trimming cost V 3 bases and J 5 bases; bases outside gene matches: 8. Germline V gives CDR1 KGHDR, CDR2 SFDVKD. The CDR3 DNA sequence: TGTGCCACCAGTGATCAAACTAGCGTTTTGGAGACCCAGTACTTC. Its protein is CATSDQTSVLETQYF.